This T cell receptor beta chain originates from a study of naive and memory T cell subsets. Overall study results and limits: Naive repertoires, especially CD8, held a few larger clonotypes, possibly memory cells re-expressing CD45RA.

Two oligonucleotides, mixed equimolar, formed the beta constant-region primer covering TRBC1 and TRBC2. Nested alpha and beta constant-region primers with the SP2 primer drove four PCR rounds on ligated cDNA. Ligation attached a single-stranded oligonucleotide with a 12-nucleotide UMI and the SP2 primer to the cDNA 3' end. TCRdb independently ran MiXCR on the UMI-ligation and nested PCR reads; one entry per CDR3 protein. The sample lists about 150,000 distinct CDR3 sequences, roughly 23% occurring once. This clonotype has only one observation. Its antigen is as yet unknown. Separate alpha and beta amplification began at the second PCR step. The junction had 6 bases not matched to a gene; V was cut back by 0 bases and J by 11 bases. The length of the CDR3 is 15 residues. CDR1 and CDR2 (germline): LGHNT, FRNRAP.

The source of this sequence is a human donor in good health. The rearrangement links TRBV12-5 to TRBJ2-1; 11 nucleotides agree with TRBD1. Sequenced material: naive CD4+ T cells from blood. The CDR3 loop reads CASGLVTGQGAQQFF. The CDR3 coding sequence is TGTGCTAGTGGTTTGGTAACAGGACAGGGGGCTCAGCAGTTCTTC.